A single sample is the source of the 22 T cell receptor beta chains below, sequenced in a study of T-cell reconstitution after alpha-beta-depleted transplantation in children. The TCRbeta library was prepared with unique molecular identifiers. Each CDR3 protein gets one entry after TCRdb re-called the PCR reads with MiXCR. The sample has almost 600,000 distinct CDR3 sequences, roughly 27% seen once. Sequenced here: PBMCs, sampled before TCRalphabeta/CD19-depleted stem cell transplant. The receptors were sampled from a boy under two years old with Wiskott-Aldrich syndrome, due to receive a stem cell transplant.

The rearrangement links TRBV12-3 or TRBV12-4 to TRBJ1-2, with a weak D call TRBD1 (5 bases). The CDR3 is 14 amino acids. The ends were cut back, 5 bases at V and 7 bases at J, with 17 bases in the middle. Here the CDR3 DNA reads TGTGCCAGCAGTCTACAGGAAGGGCTTTCTGGCTACACCTTC. This encodes CASSLQEGLSGYTF.

This sequence joins TRBV29-1 and TRBJ2-2, with 14 nucleotides matching TRBD2. The CDR3 loop spans 17 amino acids. V lost 8 bases and J lost 1; bases outside the gene matches: 9. Germline V gives CDR1 SQVTM, CDR2 ANQGSEA. The CDR3 loop is CSLCPGTSGRNTGELFF. Here the CDR3 DNA reads TGCAGCCTATGTCCCGGGACTAGCGGGAGGAACACCGGGGAGCTGTTTTTT.

The chain joins TRBV4-1 to TRBJ2-2; 7 positions match TRBD1. This CDR3 region has 18 residues. Germline CDR1 MGHRA, CDR2 YSYEKL. The junction had 12 bases not matched to a gene; V was cut back by 5 bases and J by 0 bases. The CDR3 protein is CASSSKPPGTANTGELFF. DNA for the CDR3: TGCGCCAGCAGCTCAAAGCCCCCCGGGACAGCGAACACCGGGGAGCTGTTTTTT.

V and J are TRBV7-9 and TRBJ1-1, with D possibly being TRBD1 (6 bases). Trimming removed 5 bases from V and 0 bases from J, with 19 bases in between. Looked up from germline, CDR1 is SEHNR and CDR2 is FQNEAQ (reference sequence). The CDR3 spans 17 residues. CDR3 nucleotides: TGTGCCAGCAGCCCGGGGGCAGTCCCCCTTTTGAACACTGAAGCTTTCTTT. It specifies CASSPGAVPLLNTEAFF.

This chain links TRBV6-1 with TRBJ2-2; D is undetermined. CDR3 length: 13 amino acids. The germline gives CDR1 MNHNS, CDR2 SASEGT. The V end was cut by 8 bases, the J end by 1 base, with 8 bases between. The CDR3 spells CASGQRNTGELFF. CDR3 DNA sequence: TGTGCCAGCGGGCAGCGGAACACCGGGGAGCTGTTTTTT.

V gene TRBV9 combines with J gene TRBJ1-1, with 7 nucleotides matching TRBD1. V dropped 3 bases and J dropped 3; count of bases not matched to a gene: 5. Germline V CDR1 and CDR2: SGDLS, YYNGEE. This CDR3 comprises 14 residues. The CDR3 region has the DNA TGTGCCAGCAGCGGAGACAGGGCGGACACTGAAGCTTTCTTT. As protein: CASSGDRADTEAFF.

CDR3: CASSLFGVGQKNIQYF. DNA for the CDR3: TGTGCCAGCAGTTTATTTGGGGTGGGGCAGAAAAACATTCAGTACTTC. V usage is TRBV12-3 or TRBV12-4 and J usage is TRBJ2-4; tentatively, D is TRBD1 (5 bases). The CDR3 loop spans 16 amino acids. Trimming shortened V by 2 bases and J by 4 bases, and 15 bases separated the two germline ends.

The chain combines TRBV15 with TRBJ2-1, with D uncertain. Germline CDR1 and CDR2: LNHNV and YYDKDF (reference sequence). V lost 3 bases to trimming and J lost 9 bases, with 12 bases between them. There are 13 residues in the CDR3. CDR3 DNA: TGTGCCACCAGCAGGGACCTCAACGGTGAGCAGTTCTTC. Amino acids: CATSRDLNGEQFF.

The chain recombines TRBV20-1 with TRBJ2-7; 10 nucleotides agree with TRBD2. The CDR3 has 16 amino acids. Trimming cost V 0 bases and J 0 bases; bases outside gene matches: 5. The germline V gene encodes CDR1 DFQATT and CDR2 SNEGSKA (reference sequence). CDR3 protein: CSARDPSGRASYEQYF. DNA of the CDR3: TGCAGTGCTAGAGATCCGAGCGGGAGGGCCTCCTACGAGCAGTACTTC.

This clonotype has just a few counts. V is TRBV6-5 and J is TRBJ1-2; possible D gene TRBD1, 5 bases. The CDR3 sequence is 15 residues long. Trimming pared 0 bases from V and 2 bases from J, leaving 10 bases between. Germline V gene lookup returns CDR1 MNHEY and CDR2 SVGAGI. The CDR3 nucleotides read TGTGCCAGCAGTTACTCTGGGGGGAGAAACTATGGCTACACCTTC. It encodes CASSYSGGRNYGYTF.

CDR3 nucleotides: TGCAGTGCTAACCGGGGGGCAGGAGATAGCAATCAGCCCCAGCATTTT. The encoded protein is CSANRGAGDSNQPQHF. The chain is built from TRBV20-1 and TRBJ1-5; a weak D match, TRBD1 (6 bases). This CDR3 region has 16 residues. Germline CDR1 reads DFQATT; CDR2 reads SNEGSKA (reference sequence). Trimming cost V 4 bases and J 0 bases, with 16 bases left between them.

The V and J genes are TRBV11-2 and TRBJ2-3, with 10 bases that match TRBD2. Germline-derived CDR1 and CDR2 are SGHAT and FQNNGV. This CDR3 is built from 16 residues. With V trimmed by 5 bases and J by 2 bases, 7 bases remained unmatched. As DNA, the CDR3 is TGTGCCAGCAGCCCTAAACTAGCGGGACTCACAGATACGCAGTATTTT. This encodes CASSPKLAGLTDTQYF.

The table lists this clonotype with a few counts. V usage is TRBV7-6 and J usage is TRBJ2-3; 10 positions match TRBD2. The germline V gene encodes CDR1 SGHVS and CDR2 FNYEAQ. V was clipped by 2 bases and J by 0 bases; unmatched bases: 8. The CDR3 loop spans 18 amino acids. In DNA, the CDR3 is TGTGCCAGCAGCTTAACCGTACTAGCGGGACCTAGCACAGATACGCAGTATTTT. Amino acids: CASSLTVLAGPSTDTQYF.

The gene calls are TRBV5-1 and TRBJ2-5; a possible D gene is TRBD2 (5 bases). Germline V lookup: CDR1 SGHRS, CDR2 YFSETQ. V lost 0 bases to trimming and J lost 5 bases, with 11 bases between them. The CDR3 has 14 amino acids. CDR3 DNA: TGCGCCAGCAGCTTGGGGGAGATCGAGGAGACCCAGTACTTC. It codes for CASSLGEIEETQYF.

CDR3 DNA sequence: TGTGCCAGCAGCTTAGTTGCGGGAACCCCCAACGAGCAGTACTTC. Its protein product is CASSLVAGTPNEQYF. This rearrangement joins TRBV7-8 to TRBJ2-7; D may be TRBD2 (6 bases). Trimming took off 1 base at V and 5 bases at J, with 15 bases between the two ends. There are 15 residues in the CDR3. Germline values: CDR1 SGHVS, CDR2 FQNEAQ.

The gene calls are TRBV19 and TRBJ1-1; D not certain. Germline CDR1 LNHDA, CDR2 SQIVND (reference sequence). The CDR3 is 14 residues long. V was trimmed by 1 base and J by 1 base, leaving 7 bases between them. Here the CDR3 reads CASSIGRTNTEAFF. As DNA, the CDR3 is TGTGCCAGTAGTATAGGACGGACGAACACTGAAGCTTTCTTT. The full variable domain, completed using reference TRBV19 and TRBJ1-1, is DGGITQSPKYLFRKEGQNVTLSCEQNLNHDAMYWYRQDPGQGLRLIYYSQIVNDFQKGDIAEGYSVSREKKESFPLTVTSAQKNPTAFYLCASSIGRTNTEAFFGQGTRLTVV.

The chain carries TRBV20-1 and TRBJ2-1, with a weak D call TRBD2 (6 bases). This CDR3 is 13 amino acids long. V was cut by 1 base and J by 9 bases, with 13 bases left in between. From germline, CDR1 is DFQATT and CDR2 SNEGSKA (reference sequence). The CDR3 bases are TGCAGTGCTAGAGGCCGTGGGGGGAGTGAGCAGTTCTTC. It is translated as CSARGRGGSEQFF.

This clonotype turned up a few times. The chain recombines TRBV20-1 with TRBJ2-1, with a possible D match to TRBD1 (5 bases). V lost 3 bases, J lost 6 bases, and 18 bases lay in between. The germline gives CDR1 DFQATT, CDR2 SNEGSKA (reference sequence). The CDR3 runs 15 residues. The CDR3 loop is CSASKQGPIVNEQFF. The DNA of the CDR3 is TGCAGTGCTAGTAAGCAGGGCCCGATCGTCAATGAGCAGTTCTTC.

This clonotype was counted between two and nine times. The CDR3 reads CASSLSKAGAIDTQYF. The CDR3 nucleotides are TGTGCCAGCAGTTTGTCCAAAGCGGGAGCAATTGATACGCAGTATTTT. This chain links TRBV12-3 or TRBV12-4 with TRBJ2-3; 8 positions agree with TRBD2. Trimming at V came to 3 bases and at J to 6 bases, leaving 11 bases not matched to a gene. This CDR3 region has 16 residues.

This clonotype was counted a few times. The chain employs TRBV30 and TRBJ2-3; no definite D call. The CDR3 length is 15 residues. Germline V gene lookup returns CDR1 GTSNPN and CDR2 SVGIG (reference sequence). The germline V and J ends were trimmed by 7 bases and 2 bases, with 19 bases remaining between them. In nucleotides, the CDR3 is TGTGCCTTGCAATCAGGCGGCCTTAACACAGATACGCAGTATTTT. Its protein product is CALQSGGLNTDTQYF.

This chain connects TRBV20-1 to TRBJ2-7; 12 bases map to TRBD1. Germline lookup yields CDR1 DFQATT and CDR2 SNEGSKA (reference sequence). The CDR3 totals 15 residues. Germline trimming cut 5 bases from V and 8 bases from J; bases unmatched to any gene: 13. CDR3 residues: CSAFKDGTGGEKQYF. In nucleotides, the CDR3 is TGCAGTGCTTTTAAAGACGGGACAGGGGGCGAAAAGCAGTACTTC.

This chain links TRBV11-1 with TRBJ2-1; 15 nucleotides align to TRBD2. Trimming at V came to 1 base and at J to 2 bases, leaving 9 bases not matched to a gene. The CDR3 loop spans 20 amino acids. CDR1 is SGHAT, CDR2 FQDESV, per germline (reference sequence). CDR3: CASSLVIGLAGGNPYNEQFF. The DNA of the CDR3 is TGTGCCAGCAGCTTAGTTATTGGACTAGCGGGAGGGAACCCCTACAATGAGCAGTTCTTC.